This TCR beta chain was found in a study of T cell repertoires in cytomegalovirus infection. Across the whole study: It was recently identified HLA-C-restricted and well-studied HLA-B-restricted CMV epitopes that the study used. Both CMV infection and a matching HLA type were indicated by public TCR beta signatures.

TCRdb called the reads again in MiXCR, with one record for every CDR3 protein. The table has around 770,000 distinct CDR3 sequences, around 29% seen once. The CDR3 is 15 residues long. V shed 1 base and J 1 base; nucleotides not matched to a gene: 0. Per germline, CDR1 LGHNT and CDR2 FRNRAP. Study-wide findings and caveats: Clonotypes of TCR beta that were HLA-C-restricted and CMV-specific dominated the ex vivo response.

This clonotype was picked up many times. What it recognizes is unknown. Sequencing was performed on cultured CD8+ T cells from PBMCs, taken from culture after CMV antigen stimulation. The TCR comes from a human donor in good health (CMV status not recorded). Some clones in this sample may be carry-over from other donors' samples. The chain is built from TRBV12-5 and TRBJ2-2; 7 nucleotides match TRBD1. The CDR3 nucleotides are TGTGCTAGTGGTTTGGGACAGGGGAACACCGGGGAGCTGTTTTTT. Amino acid sequence: CASGLGQGNTGELFF.